This passage covers 13 T cell receptor beta chains from one sample sequenced in a study of blood T cell repertoires in COVID-19. Here immunoSEQ multiplex PCR was the method, and the copy in TCRdb shows in-frame clones only, minus some. The sample includes about 150,000 clones, about 85% of them seen just once. The specimen sequenced was PBMCs or T cells enriched from blood (not recorded which). The receptors shown here come from a woman in her forties or fifties who had recovered from COVID-19.

V usage is TRBV15 and J usage is TRBJ1-5, with 11 positions matching TRBD1. Germline-derived CDR1 and CDR2 are LNHNV and YYDKDF (reference sequence). Trimming took 4 bases from V and 4 from J; bases not matched to a gene: 3. The CDR3 runs to 15 residues. CDR3 DNA sequence: TGTGCCACCAGCAAGGACAGGGGGCTTAATCAGCCCCAGCATTTT. It translates to CATSKDRGLNQPQHF.

V is TRBV7-2 and J is TRBJ2-1, with a tentative D call TRBD2 (5 bases). V was clipped by 1 base and J by 8 bases, with 18 bases between them. Germline V gene sequence: CDR1 SGHTA, CDR2 FQGNSA. This CDR3 has 16 amino acids. This chain's CDR3 is CASSLEGSVPWDEQFF. CDR3 sequence (DNA): TGTGCCAGCAGCTTAGAAGGGAGCGTTCCTTGGGATGAGCAGTTCTTC.

The chain has TRBV28 and TRBJ1-5; tentative D call: TRBD1 (6 bases). The CDR3 loop spans 15 amino acids. V lost 5 bases and J lost 4, with 15 bases in between. CDR1 is MDHEN and CDR2 is SYDVKM in the germline V gene. The CDR3 sequence is CASSPGLTGNQPQHF. The CDR3 region has the DNA TGTGCCAGCAGTCCCGGCCTCACAGGGAATCAGCCCCAGCATTTT.

The chain links TRBV19 to TRBJ2-2; 8 bases match TRBD1. This CDR3 is 17 amino acids long. J lost 4 bases, V lost 6 bases, and 13 bases had no gene match. Germline loops: CDR1 LNHDA, CDR2 SQIVND (reference sequence). The CDR3 DNA sequence: TGTGCCAGTAGCCTCGACCTCAGGGGGCTGGGCACCGGGGAGCTGTTTTTT. The encoded protein is CASSLDLRGLGTGELFF.

This clone was counted once. The gene calls are TRBV27 and TRBJ2-1; 15 bases match TRBD2. This CDR3 comprises 19 residues. The V gene's germline CDR1 is MNHEY and CDR2 SMNVEV (reference sequence). The J segment lost 3 bases and the V segment lost 4 bases, leaving 10 bases of the junction unmatched. CDR3 coding DNA: TGTGCCAGCAGTTCTGGGACTAGCGGGAGGTTTTGGGACTACAATGAGCAGTTCTTC. It translates to CASSSGTSGRFWDYNEQFF.

This sequence joins TRBV10-3 and TRBJ2-7; 8 bases align to TRBD2. V lost 10 bases and J lost 4; bases outside the gene matches: 18. In germline, CDR1 is ENHRY, CDR2 SYGVKD. The CDR3 has 16 residues. The chain's CDR3 is CATKTGTSERAYEQYF. The CDR3 DNA is TGTGCCACCAAGACCGGGACTAGTGAACGCGCGTACGAGCAGTACTTC.

This clone was observed a few times. The gene calls are TRBV6-5 and TRBJ2-1, with 7 bases matching TRBD2. CDR1 is MNHEY and CDR2 is SVGAGI in the germline V gene. There are 15 residues in the CDR3. With 3 bases clipped from V and 6 bases from J, the junction kept 8 bases outside the gene matches. CDR3 sequence reads: CASSYGLAVVNEQFF. DNA of the CDR3: TGTGCCAGCAGTTATGGGCTAGCGGTCGTCAATGAGCAGTTCTTC.

In its sample, this clone was seen a few times. The chain employs TRBV7-2 and TRBJ1-2; perhaps TRBD1 as D (6 bases). The germline V gene encodes CDR1 SGHTA and CDR2 FQGNSA. The CDR3 has 16 residues. V was clipped by 4 bases and J by 4 bases, with 19 bases between them. CDR3 nucleotide sequence: TGTGCCAGCAGCTCAGACAGGACCGGGACAATCTATGGCTACACCTTC. Encoded protein: CASSSDRTGTIYGYTF.

The rearrangement joins TRBV5-6 to TRBJ2-2; unclear D gene. CDR3 length: 18 amino acids. Germline CDR1 reads SGHDT; CDR2 reads YYEEEE. V dropped 1 base and J dropped 2 bases, with 18 bases sitting between them. CDR3: CASSLPRGSSLNTGELFF. CDR3 in DNA: TGTGCCAGCAGCTTGCCCCGAGGAAGCTCCCTAAACACCGGGGAGCTGTTTTTT. Combining the CDR3 with reference TRBV5-6 and TRBJ2-2 gives the whole variable domain DAGVTQSPTHLIKTRGQQVTLRCSPKSGHDTVSWYQQALGQGPQFIFQYYEEEERQRGNFPDRFSGHQFPNYSSELNVNALLLGDSALYLCASSLPRGSSLNTGELFFGEGSRLTVL.

In its sample, this clone was seen once. The rearrangement joins TRBV3-1 (or the pseudogene TRBV3-2) to TRBJ2-2, with D possibly TRBD2 on 6 matching bases. The CDR3 loop spans 15 amino acids. The germline V gene encodes CDR1 LGHDT and CDR2 YNNKEL (reference sequence). Trimming shortened V by 2 bases and J by 5 bases, and 12 bases separated the two germline ends. This CDR3 is CASSQSKGRTGELFF. The CDR3 DNA reads as TGTGCCAGCAGCCAATCAAAGGGGAGGACCGGGGAGCTGTTTTTT.

The chain combines TRBV7-8 with TRBJ1-6; 10 nucleotides line up with TRBD1. With V trimmed by 4 bases and J by 8 bases, 5 bases remained unmatched. Germline CDR1 reads SGHVS; CDR2 reads FQNEAQ. The CDR3 covers 15 residues. The CDR3 is CASSWTGTGDSPLHF. As DNA, the CDR3 is TGTGCCAGCAGCTGGACCGGGACAGGGGATTCACCCCTCCACTTT.

The chain links TRBV6-5 to TRBJ2-7; TRBD1 matches 7 bases. From germline, CDR1 is MNHEY and CDR2 SVGAGI. Unmatched junction bases numbered 4, after V lost 7 bases and J lost 1 base. The CDR3 runs to 13 residues. The CDR3 loop reads CASNGQDSYEQYF. For the CDR3, the DNA is TGTGCCAGCAACGGACAGGATTCCTACGAGCAGTACTTC.

V is TRBV7-2 and J is TRBJ2-1, with 8 bases aligning to TRBD2. Germline trimming cut 2 bases from V and 6 bases from J; bases unmatched to any gene: 15. This CDR3 has 18 amino acids. CDR1 is SGHTA, CDR2 FQGNSA, per germline. CDR3 loop: CASSLTAAGAPFGNEQFF. The CDR3 region has the DNA TGTGCCAGCAGCTTAACGGCAGCGGGAGCTCCCTTCGGCAATGAGCAGTTCTTC. The full variable domain, rest sourced from reference TRBV7-2 and TRBJ2-1, is GAGVSQSPSNKVTEKGKDVELRCDPISGHTALYWYRQSLGQGLEFLIYFQGNSAPDKSGLPSDRFSAERTGGSVSTLTIQRTQQEDSAVYLCASSLTAAGAPFGNEQFFGPGTRLTVL.